Described below is a single T cell receptor (beta chain) sequence and its context. This clone showed up just a few times. Its specific antigen is unknown. Base qualities were left out, and no much larger clone turns up one base away. The entry originates in a study of beta chain features in type 1 diabetes (dated by TCRdb to 2017 to 2018). Study-wide context: Mean age, gender distribution, total cell number and subset yield were not different between patients and healthy donors. A total of roughly 100 million sorted cells were examined across all samples, and the number of cells per subset was strongly correlated with RNA yield. The study compared the TCRB repertoires of sorted circulating CD4+ T cell subsets in recently diagnosed type 1 diabetes patients with those in matched healthy donors. Whereas all 28 donors provided naive and central memory subsets, regulatory and stem cell-like memory subsets were isolated from just 8 patients and about 8 healthy donors. What the work shows at the level of the full study, not this receptor alone: Shorter templates might have been favored by PCR, but patient and control samples were amplified and corrected together, so both groups would have been affected equally by any skew. Because the HLA sub-analyses included only small numbers of individuals, any influence of HLA type on TCRB rearrangement was left unresolved. At VDJ recombination sites, type 1 diabetes patients had fewer insertions and more deleted nucleotides, which implies abnormalities in thymic rearrangement. Because cDNA was sequenced instead of genomic DNA, highly expressing activated cells could be over-represented, though the groups showed no difference in activation or CD3 levels. In all four CD4+ subsets, TCRB CDR3 length was moderately but significantly shorter in type 1 diabetes patients. Naive, central memory and regulatory TCRB repertoires appeared more similar among patients than among healthy donors.

Each donor gave one peripheral blood draw, averaging roughly 100 mL, which was collected into heparinised tubes. Using a panel that included CD45RO, CCR7, CD25, CD127, CD95 and CD27, naive, central memory, regulatory and stem cell-like memory CD4+ T cells were sorted on a BD FACSAria II. All sorted populations exceeded 98% purity. PBMCs were separated immediately by Lymphoprep density gradient centrifugation and were stained directly, without being cultured. So that batch effects would be minimized, each experiment stained and sorted samples in pairs, pairing one healthy donor with one patient. Measured from the cysteine to the phenylalanine, the CDR3 is 17 residues long. Kept here is only the CDR3 DNA, which spans 51 bases and is read in frame from base 1. V and J are trimmed by 0 bases and 4 bases, and the gene matches miss 5 bases of the junction. The germline V gene encodes CDR1 SGDLS and CDR2 YYNGEE.

The entire isolated RNA was reverse transcribed using the High Capacity cDNA Reverse Transcription Kit, and thus expressed TCRB transcripts were sequenced. Deep immunoSEQ sequencing was performed on naive, central memory and regulatory T cell samples, with an average of roughly 3.5 million total reads per sample. Sorted cells were lysed in RLT buffer, and RNA was extracted using DNase-treated RNeasy Micro or Mini kits according to cell number. To prevent cross-contamination, each cell subset was processed individually, whereas patient and healthy donor samples were processed jointly. Using the immunoSEQ multiplex PCR, TCRB sequences were amplified from cDNA into 87-bp fragments spanning the CDR3 region. Amplicons were sequenced on the Illumina HiSeq platform. In the source study's methods: Synthetic template baselines were used to correct PCR bias computationally, reads within Hamming distance 2 were collapsed together, and singletons that could not be merged were discarded. By aligning reads against IMGT, V, D and J genes, CDR3 length, and insertions or deletions at six rearrangement sites were assigned. Within each subset, clonotype counts were normalized to sorted cell number, after which true diversity and Gini coefficients were computed with the tcR R package. The overlap coefficient, calculated on TCRB nucleotide sequences, was used to quantify repertoire sharing. As a proxy for the pre-selection repertoire, out-of-frame TCRB sequences from naive cells were analyzed. Sourced from immuneACCESS, this table was stored by TCRdb with only in-frame sequences that have V and J called. A share of the clones is absent; for the studies checked, an unresolved V gene accounts for under half, and the remainder has no known explanation. From that table come the V and J calls and clone size; the DNA was used to work out D and trimming. The sample has a few hundred thousand clones on record, 14% of them singletons. The ten largest clones capture roughly 0.04% of the sample.

The sample comprised naive CD4+ T cells from blood. Read against the paper, the sample's cell subset or site label means: true naive CD4+ T cells. The TCR comes from a man aged 25-40 years in good health. The sequence joins TRBV9 to TRBJ2-2, with 11 bases matching TRBD2. CDR3 region: CASSVATSGSRTGELFF. The DNA is as follows: TGTGCCAGCAGCGTAGCTACTAGCGGGAGTCGCACCGGGGAGCTGTTTTTT.